These 25 T cell receptor beta chains originate from one sample sequenced in a study of cytomegalovirus exposure and HLA in healthy donors. Researchers ran the PCR with 60 Vbeta and 13 Jbeta primers. Method: immunoSEQ multiplex PCR; TCRdb's copy keeps in-frame clones and lacks some. This sample has around 120,000 clones, with 70% to 80% found just once. The sequencing sample was made of PBMCs. These receptors originate from a woman in her 50s in good health and CMV-seronegative.

The chain couples TRBV29-1 to TRBJ2-7; tentatively, D is TRBD2 (6 bases). Germline-derived CDR1 and CDR2 are SQVTM and ANQGSEA. The CDR3 totals 14 residues. V lost 5 bases and J 0 bases, leaving 14 bases between the germline ends. DNA for the CDR3: TGCAGCGTTTTACGCCGGGGGTCCTCCTACGAGCAGTACTTC. Translation gives CSVLRRGSSYEQYF.

The chain carries TRBV30 and TRBJ1-4; no clear D. The CDR3 runs 14 residues. V was clipped by 0 bases and J by 8 bases, with 13 bases between them. The germline CDR1 and CDR2 sequences are GTSNPN and SVGIG (reference sequence). The CDR3 nucleotides read TGTGCCTGGAGTGTAGACGGGTTTGGGGAAAAACTGTTTTTT. Protein sequence: CAWSVDGFGEKLFF.

This clone was detected a few times. The J gene is TRBJ2-7, the V gene TRBV28; D ambiguous. The CDR3 has 15 residues. CDR1 is MDHEN, CDR2 SYDVKM, per germline. The V gene lost 7 bases and the J gene lost 2 bases, with 18 bases spanning the gap. The CDR3 protein is CASTQTGAGTYEQYF. The CDR3 coding sequence is TGTGCCAGCACCCAAACCGGTGCAGGAACCTACGAGCAGTACTTC.

The chain carries TRBV4-1 and TRBJ1-5; TRBD1 matches 7 bases. The CDR3 is 15 amino acids. CDR1 is MGHRA and CDR2 is YSYEKL in the germline V gene. J lost 7 bases, V lost 1 base, and 7 bases had no gene match. This chain's CDR3 is CASSQASQQGQPQHF. The CDR3 region has the DNA TGCGCCAGCAGCCAAGCTAGTCAACAGGGGCAGCCCCAGCATTTT.

This clone occurred a few times. An end of the junction differs from the germline gene, which may be a read error. This CDR3 reads CASSTRQYYGYPF. CDR3 in DNA: TGTGCCAGCAGTACACGACAGTACTATGGCTACCCCTTC. The V gene is TRBV6-5, the J gene TRBJ1-2, with a possible D match to TRBD1 (5 bases). Germline V lookup: CDR1 MNHEY, CDR2 SVGAGI. There are 13 residues in the CDR3.

The V call is TRBV28, the J call TRBJ1-5; tentatively, D is TRBD1 (6 bases). Trimming cost V 8 bases and J 5 bases, with 19 bases left between them. Per germline, CDR1 MDHEN and CDR2 SYDVKM. The CDR3 loop spans 15 amino acids. The CDR3 loop is CASSSPTGRDQPQHF. The CDR3 DNA follows: TGTGCCAGCTCGTCCCCCACAGGGAGGGATCAGCCCCAGCATTTT.

The V call is TRBV28, the J call TRBJ1-5; D call uncertain. There are 16 residues in the CDR3. V shed 10 bases and J shed 0 bases, with 19 bases lying between them. In germline, CDR1 is MDHEN, CDR2 SYDVKM. The CDR3 DNA is TGTGCCATCAAACGATGGGGAGGCAATAGCAATCAGCCCCAGCATTTT. This encodes CAIKRWGGNSNQPQHF. Combining the CDR3 with reference TRBV28 and TRBJ1-5 gives the whole variable domain DVKVTQSSRYLVKRTGEKVFLECVQDMDHENMFWYRQDPGLGLRLIYFSYDVKMKEKGDIPEGYSVSREKKERFSLILESASTNQTSMYLCAIKRWGGNSNQPQHFGDGTRLSIL.

The V call is TRBV27, the J call TRBJ2-3; 13 bases align to TRBD2. This CDR3 is built from 16 residues. Germline CDR1 MNHEY, CDR2 SMNVEV (reference sequence). With 6 bases clipped from V and 3 bases from J, the junction kept 6 bases outside the gene matches. CDR3 residues: CASRVTSGRWTDTQYF. CDR3 nucleotides: TGTGCCAGCAGGGTGACTAGCGGGAGGTGGACAGATACGCAGTATTTT.

The V call is TRBV7-2, the J call TRBJ2-5, with 9 nucleotides matching TRBD1. The assigned J gene may be wrong: the sequence end matches TRBJ2-7 better. In germline, CDR1 is SGHTA, CDR2 FQGNSA. The CDR3 sequence is 15 residues long. The CDR3 DNA reads TGTGCCAGCAGCCGGTCCGGGACAGGGCTCTACGAGCAGTACTTC. This codes for CASSRSGTGLYEQYF.

The V and J genes are TRBV7-2 and TRBJ2-1, with 14 positions matching TRBD2. Germline assignment: CDR1 SGHTA and CDR2 FQGNSA. V shed 1 base, J shed 9 bases, and the junction held 5 bases outside the gene matches. The CDR3 sequence is 16 residues long. The CDR3 DNA sequence: TGTGCCAGCAGCTTAGTGGGACTAGCGGGAGTCGGTGAGCAGTTCTTC. It yields the protein CASSLVGLAGVGEQFF.

The V gene is TRBV7-3, the J gene TRBJ1-1; possible D gene TRBD1, 5 bases. The V gene's germline CDR1 is SGHTA and CDR2 FQGTGA. There are 15 residues in the CDR3. Trimming pared 5 bases from V and 0 bases from J, leaving 13 bases between. In nucleotides, the CDR3 is TGTGCCAGCAGCGCGTCGGGGGGGGTGAACACTGAAGCTTTCTTT. This translates into CASSASGGVNTEAFF.

The chain is built from TRBV28 and TRBJ2-7; 10 nucleotides match TRBD1. This CDR3 contains 17 residues. Germline trimming cut 7 bases from V and 0 bases from J; bases unmatched to any gene: 12. Germline-derived CDR1 and CDR2 are MDHEN and SYDVKM. In DNA, the CDR3 is TGTGCCAGCACCCCCGTGGGGACAGGGGTGACCTCCTACGAGCAGTACTTC. It yields the protein CASTPVGTGVTSYEQYF.

The rearrangement links TRBV27 to TRBJ2-6; the D gene is possibly TRBD2 (5 bases). Trimming took 6 bases from V and 0 from J, leaving 12 bases between them. Germline assignment: CDR1 MNHEY and CDR2 SMNVEV (reference sequence). The CDR3 is 16 amino acids. CDR3 loop: CASRKRADSGANVLTF. CDR3 sequence (DNA): TGTGCCAGCAGAAAGAGGGCGGACTCTGGGGCCAACGTCCTGACTTTC.

This clone was detected only a few times. The chain uses TRBV28 and TRBJ2-7; 7 positions agree with TRBD1. Trimming cost V 5 bases and J 4 bases; bases outside gene matches: 8. There are 14 residues in the CDR3. Germline V gene lookup returns CDR1 MDHEN and CDR2 SYDVKM. DNA for the CDR3: TGTGCCAGCAGTCTAGACCCACAGGGGTACGAGCAGTACTTC. It specifies CASSLDPQGYEQYF.

The rearrangement uses TRBV6-1 and TRBJ2-4; maybe TRBD2 (6 bases). The V end lost 4 bases, the J end lost 7 bases, and 20 bases lay between the germline ends. CDR3 length equals 16 residues. Germline V CDR1 and CDR2: MNHNS, SASEGT. The CDR3 sequence: CASSGPPRRRENIQYF. For the CDR3, the DNA is TGTGCCAGCAGTGGGCCCCCCCGGAGGAGGGAGAACATTCAGTACTTC.

J is TRBJ2-7 and V is TRBV23-1, with a tentative D call TRBD1 (6 bases). TRBV23-1 is assigned to the ORF class and has an uncertain function. This CDR3 has 11 residues. V lost 10 bases to trimming and J lost 3 bases, with 10 bases between them. The CDR3 bases are TGCGCCACGACAGGAAACTACGAGCAGTACGTC. It yields the protein CATTGNYEQYV.

V gene TRBV7-2 combines with J gene TRBJ2-2; TRBD1 aligns across 9 bases. After removal of 4 bases from V and 4 bases from J, the junction contained 1 base not matched to a gene. This CDR3 has 14 residues. Germline CDR1 and CDR2: SGHTA and FQGNSA. The CDR3 bases are TGTGCCAGCAGCTCGACAGGGGGCACCGGGGAGCTGTTTTTT. Translated: CASSSTGGTGELFF.

The rearrangement links TRBV30 to TRBJ1-1, with D tentatively TRBD1 (6 bases). This CDR3 is built from 13 residues. V lost 2 bases to trimming and J lost 0 bases, with 7 bases between them. Looked up from germline, CDR1 is GTSNPN and CDR2 is SVGIG (reference sequence). CDR3 nucleotides: TGTGCCTGGAGTCAGGGGCTGAACACTGAAGCTTTCTTT. The encoded protein is CAWSQGLNTEAFF.

This clone was counted a few times. The chain combines TRBV10-1 with TRBJ1-5, with D tentatively TRBD1 (5 bases). Between the trimmed V and J ends, which lost 5 bases and 7 bases, there was a span of 15 bases. The CDR3 consists of 14 residues. From germline, CDR1 is WNHNN and CDR2 SYGVQD (reference sequence). In DNA, the CDR3 is TGCGCCAGCAGTTACGACAGATTTGAACAGCCCCAGCATTTT. It specifies CASSYDRFEQPQHF.

This rearrangement joins TRBV4-1 to TRBJ2-5, with a possible D match to TRBD2 (6 bases). The length of the CDR3 is 16 residues. Germline V gives CDR1 MGHRA, CDR2 YSYEKL. Trimming left V 0 bases short and J 2 bases short, with 13 bases between. DNA for the CDR3: TGCGCCAGCAGCCAAGAAAGGGAGGTACAGCAAGAGACCCAGTACTTC. It translates to CASSQEREVQQETQYF.

V is TRBV9 and J is TRBJ2-7, with 10 bases fitting TRBD2. There are 15 residues in the CDR3. Looked up from germline, CDR1 is SGDLS and CDR2 is YYNGEE. V gave up 4 bases and J gave up 7 bases; unmatched junction bases: 11. CDR3 protein: CASSLSGRAPGEQYF. Here the CDR3 DNA reads TGTGCCAGCAGCCTAAGCGGGAGGGCCCCGGGGGAGCAGTACTTC.

This clone was counted only a few times. This chain connects TRBV11-1 to TRBJ1-1; D perhaps matches TRBD1 (5 bases). The CDR3 loop spans 14 amino acids. Germline values: CDR1 SGHAT, CDR2 FQDESV (reference sequence). With 6 bases removed from V and 0 bases from J, the gap between germline ends came to 11 bases. As DNA, the CDR3 is TGTGCCAGCAGACGACAGTCAATGAACACTGAAGCTTTCTTT. Protein product: CASRRQSMNTEAFF.

This chain joins TRBV2 and TRBJ2-7; 9 bases are shared with TRBD2. Per germline, CDR1 SNHLY and CDR2 FYNNEI. CDR3 length equals 16 residues. J was trimmed by 3 bases and V by 7 bases; bases with no gene match: 13. The CDR3 DNA sequence: TGTGCCAGCAACCCCCCGCAGACTAGCGGCCTCTACGAGCAGTACTTC. Its translation: CASNPPQTSGLYEQYF.

The chain links TRBV5-1 to TRBJ2-3; the D gene is possibly TRBD1 (6 bases). The CDR3 contains 16 residues. Germline V gives CDR1 SGHRS, CDR2 YFSETQ. V was cut by 4 bases and J by 2 bases, with 17 bases left in between. CDR3 loop: CASSVSGQTITDTQYF. CDR3 bases: TGCGCCAGCAGCGTTTCAGGACAGACAATCACAGATACGCAGTATTTT.

The CDR3 DNA reads as TGCAGCGCCTGGGGGGTAGCTCAAGAGACCCAGTACTTC. It translates to CSAWGVAQETQYF. The V and J genes are TRBV29-1 and TRBJ2-5; D possibly corresponds to TRBD2 (6 bases). This CDR3 comprises 13 residues. Trimming removed 7 bases from V and 2 bases from J, with 14 bases in between. Germline V gene data show CDR1 as SQVTM and CDR2 as ANQGSEA.